Presented here are 9 T cell receptor beta chains from one specimen sequenced in a study of cytomegalovirus exposure and HLA in healthy donors. The primer mix had 60 Vbeta and 13 Jbeta primers. The method was immunoSEQ multiplex PCR; TCRdb's version includes in-frame clones alone and lacks a portion of them. The sample shows roughly 200,000 clones, approximately 90% of them seen only once. The specimen sequenced was PBMCs. The receptors derive from a boy younger than 10 in good health and CMV-seronegative.

V gene TRBV28 combines with J gene TRBJ2-7; 15 nucleotides align to TRBD2. From germline, CDR1 is MDHEN and CDR2 SYDVKM. This CDR3 has 19 residues. Trimming removed 4 bases from V and 0 bases from J; junction bases left unmatched: 10. CDR3 in amino acids: CASSSWTSGGGPSSYEQYF. The CDR3, as DNA: TGTGCCAGCAGTTCATGGACTAGCGGGGGGGGTCCAAGCTCCTACGAGCAGTACTTC.

This chain joins TRBV7-3 and TRBJ2-2; 11 positions match TRBD2. The germline V gene encodes CDR1 SGHTA and CDR2 FQGTGA. V lost 6 bases, J lost 6 bases, and 12 bases stayed unmatched. This CDR3 spans 17 amino acids. Here the CDR3 DNA reads TGTGCCAGCAGGCAAATACCGGGACTAGCGGACCCCGGGGAGCTGTTTTTT. Translated, it gives CASRQIPGLADPGELFF.

V usage is TRBV9 and J usage is TRBJ1-4; 9 nucleotides match TRBD1. J was trimmed by 13 bases and V by 4 bases; bases with no gene match: 11. The CDR3 consists of 14 residues. CDR1 and CDR2 (germline): SGDLS, YYNGEE. The CDR3 here is CASSPGQGKGGLFF. As DNA, the CDR3 is TGTGCCAGCAGCCCAGGACAGGGGAAGGGAGGACTGTTTTTT.

V and J are TRBV6-1 and TRBJ1-1, with 7 bases lining up with TRBD1. The junction had 8 bases not matched to a gene; V was cut back by 1 base and J by 6 bases. Germline CDR1 is MNHNS and CDR2 is SASEGT. The CDR3 is made up of 15 amino acids. As DNA, the CDR3 is TGTGCCAGCAGTGAAGGAGGGGGCCGCGTCCCTGAAGCTTTCTTT. This sequence encodes CASSEGGGRVPEAFF.

The V call is TRBV6-5, the J call TRBJ1-2; D gene unclear. The CDR3 extends over 14 amino acids. V gave up 5 bases and J gave up 2 bases, with 12 bases separating them. Germline V gives CDR1 MNHEY, CDR2 SVGAGI. The CDR3 protein is CASSEFEGNYGYTF. For the CDR3, the DNA is TGTGCCAGCAGTGAATTTGAGGGCAACTATGGCTACACCTTC.

The rearrangement links TRBV27 to TRBJ1-1, with TRBD1 as a possible D gene (5 bases). This CDR3 is built from 14 residues. Germline V lookup: CDR1 MNHEY, CDR2 SMNVEV (reference sequence). Trimming took off 3 bases at V and 7 bases at J, with 15 bases between the two ends. The CDR3 loop is CASSFMGGGNEAFF. The CDR3 region has the DNA TGTGCCAGCAGTTTCATGGGCGGGGGGAATGAAGCTTTCTTT.

V and J are TRBV5-1 and TRBJ2-5; perhaps TRBD2 as D (5 bases). CDR3 size: 15 residues. Deletions cut 2 bases from V and 2 bases from J, with 13 bases between. CDR1 and CDR2 from the germline V gene are SGHRS and YFSETQ. CDR3 sequence (DNA): TGCGCCAGCAGCTTTCAGGAGGCCCGACAAGAGACCCAGTACTTC. This sequence encodes CASSFQEARQETQYF. Full variable domain (missing parts from reference TRBV5-1 and TRBJ2-5): KAGVTQTPRYLIKTRGQQVTLSCSPISGHRSVSWYQQTPGQGLQFLFEYFSETQRNKGNFPGRFSGRQFSNSRSEMNVSTLELGDSALYLCASSFQEARQETQYFGPGTRLLVL.

The chain combines TRBV5-1 with TRBJ1-1; a possible D gene is TRBD1 (6 bases). V gave up 4 bases and J gave up 3 bases, with 13 bases separating them. The CDR3 totals 14 residues. Looked up from germline, CDR1 is SGHRS and CDR2 is YFSETQ. The DNA for the CDR3 is TGCGCCAGCAGCGTGCCGGGACAAGACACTGAAGCTTTCTTT. It codes for CASSVPGQDTEAFF.

The V gene is TRBV5-1, the J gene TRBJ2-7; D not resolved. Deletions cut 0 bases from V and 1 base from J, with 11 bases between. The CDR3 is made up of 15 amino acids. Germline CDR1 SGHRS, CDR2 YFSETQ. The CDR3 loop is CASSLAPAVSYEQYF. The CDR3 DNA reads TGCGCCAGCAGCTTGGCCCCGGCGGTTTCCTACGAGCAGTACTTC. The whole variable domain, remainder taken from reference TRBV5-1 and TRBJ2-7, is KAGVTQTPRYLIKTRGQQVTLSCSPISGHRSVSWYQQTPGQGLQFLFEYFSETQRNKGNFPGRFSGRQFSNSRSEMNVSTLELGDSALYLCASSLAPAVSYEQYFGPGTRLTVT.